This TCR beta chain came from a study of cytomegalovirus exposure and HLA in healthy donors. Overall study results and limits: Per published accounts, TCR beta sequences correctly predicted the HLA-A and HLA-B alleles of most subjects. Most TCR sequences were rare, but some public TCRs occurred in many donors.

A word on this clone: Its specificity is not known.

With 60 Vbeta and 13 Jbeta primers, the PCR was carried out. The method was immunoSEQ multiplex PCR; TCRdb's version includes in-frame clones alone and lacks a portion of them. The sample carries some 170,000 clones, about 77% recorded once. V lost 3 bases and J 0 bases, leaving 8 bases between the germline ends. The germline CDR1 and CDR2 sequences are WNHNN and SYGVQD (reference sequence). This CDR3 comprises 14 residues. The chain has TRBV10-1 and TRBJ1-1; D gene uncertain. The sequence came from a man younger than 35 in good health and CMV-seropositive. Material: PBMCs. The CDR3 is CASSDPGMNTEAFF. The CDR3 nucleotides read TGCGCCAGCAGTGATCCAGGTATGAACACTGAAGCTTTCTTT.